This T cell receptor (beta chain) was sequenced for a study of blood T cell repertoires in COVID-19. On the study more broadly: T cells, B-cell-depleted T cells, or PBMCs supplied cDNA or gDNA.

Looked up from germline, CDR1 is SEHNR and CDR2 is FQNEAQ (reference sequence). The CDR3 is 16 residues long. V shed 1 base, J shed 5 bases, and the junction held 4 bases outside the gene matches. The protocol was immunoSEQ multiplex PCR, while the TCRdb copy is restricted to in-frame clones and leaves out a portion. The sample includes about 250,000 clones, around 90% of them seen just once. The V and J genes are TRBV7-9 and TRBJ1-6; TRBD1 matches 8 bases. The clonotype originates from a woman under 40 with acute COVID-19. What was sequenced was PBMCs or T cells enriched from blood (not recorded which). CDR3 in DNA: TGTGCCAGCAGCTTAGACTGGACAGGGAATAATTCACCCCTCCACTTT. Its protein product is CASSLDWTGNNSPLHF.